This TCR beta chain was captured in a study of T cell responses to AZD1222 COVID-19 vaccine. Measured with immunoSEQ multiplex PCR; TCRdb has only the in-frame clones, and not every one. The sample holds roughly 200,000 clones, about 92% seen once. General study results and limits: Along spike, vaccine-associated CD4 TCRs were found throughout, with dominance at 160-218 and 743-854.

J lost 5 bases, V lost 5 bases, and 8 bases had no gene match. The CDR3 consists of 14 residues. Looked up from germline, CDR1 is MNHEY and CDR2 is SVGAGI. In the case of this clone: Its antigen is currently unknown.

The sequencing here drew on peripheral blood, taken on day 0 of MenACWY control vaccination. The clonotype originates from an adult in good health. The genes are TRBV6-5 and TRBJ1-2; TRBD1 agrees at 7 bases. CDR3 residues: CASSPTGSEYGYTF. The CDR3 nucleotides read TGTGCCAGCAGTCCGACAGGGTCCGAATATGGCTACACCTTC.